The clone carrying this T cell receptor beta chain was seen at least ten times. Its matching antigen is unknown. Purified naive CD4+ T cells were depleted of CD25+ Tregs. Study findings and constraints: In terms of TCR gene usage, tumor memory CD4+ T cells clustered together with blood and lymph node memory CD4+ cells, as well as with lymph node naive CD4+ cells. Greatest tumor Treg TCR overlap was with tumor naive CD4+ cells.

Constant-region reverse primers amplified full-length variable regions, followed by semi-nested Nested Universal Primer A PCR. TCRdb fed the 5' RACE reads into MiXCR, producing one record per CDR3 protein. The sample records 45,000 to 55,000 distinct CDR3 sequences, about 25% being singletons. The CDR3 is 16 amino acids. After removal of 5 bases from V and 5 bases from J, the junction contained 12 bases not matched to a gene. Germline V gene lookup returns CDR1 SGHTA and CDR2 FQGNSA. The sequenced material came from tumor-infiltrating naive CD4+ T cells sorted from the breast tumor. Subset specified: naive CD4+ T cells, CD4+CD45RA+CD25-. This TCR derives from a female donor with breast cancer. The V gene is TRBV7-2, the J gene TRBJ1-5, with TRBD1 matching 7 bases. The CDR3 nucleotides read TGTGCCAGCAGCGTACCGGAAAAGGGGGCATATCAGCCCCAGCATTTT. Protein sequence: CASSVPEKGAYQPQHF.